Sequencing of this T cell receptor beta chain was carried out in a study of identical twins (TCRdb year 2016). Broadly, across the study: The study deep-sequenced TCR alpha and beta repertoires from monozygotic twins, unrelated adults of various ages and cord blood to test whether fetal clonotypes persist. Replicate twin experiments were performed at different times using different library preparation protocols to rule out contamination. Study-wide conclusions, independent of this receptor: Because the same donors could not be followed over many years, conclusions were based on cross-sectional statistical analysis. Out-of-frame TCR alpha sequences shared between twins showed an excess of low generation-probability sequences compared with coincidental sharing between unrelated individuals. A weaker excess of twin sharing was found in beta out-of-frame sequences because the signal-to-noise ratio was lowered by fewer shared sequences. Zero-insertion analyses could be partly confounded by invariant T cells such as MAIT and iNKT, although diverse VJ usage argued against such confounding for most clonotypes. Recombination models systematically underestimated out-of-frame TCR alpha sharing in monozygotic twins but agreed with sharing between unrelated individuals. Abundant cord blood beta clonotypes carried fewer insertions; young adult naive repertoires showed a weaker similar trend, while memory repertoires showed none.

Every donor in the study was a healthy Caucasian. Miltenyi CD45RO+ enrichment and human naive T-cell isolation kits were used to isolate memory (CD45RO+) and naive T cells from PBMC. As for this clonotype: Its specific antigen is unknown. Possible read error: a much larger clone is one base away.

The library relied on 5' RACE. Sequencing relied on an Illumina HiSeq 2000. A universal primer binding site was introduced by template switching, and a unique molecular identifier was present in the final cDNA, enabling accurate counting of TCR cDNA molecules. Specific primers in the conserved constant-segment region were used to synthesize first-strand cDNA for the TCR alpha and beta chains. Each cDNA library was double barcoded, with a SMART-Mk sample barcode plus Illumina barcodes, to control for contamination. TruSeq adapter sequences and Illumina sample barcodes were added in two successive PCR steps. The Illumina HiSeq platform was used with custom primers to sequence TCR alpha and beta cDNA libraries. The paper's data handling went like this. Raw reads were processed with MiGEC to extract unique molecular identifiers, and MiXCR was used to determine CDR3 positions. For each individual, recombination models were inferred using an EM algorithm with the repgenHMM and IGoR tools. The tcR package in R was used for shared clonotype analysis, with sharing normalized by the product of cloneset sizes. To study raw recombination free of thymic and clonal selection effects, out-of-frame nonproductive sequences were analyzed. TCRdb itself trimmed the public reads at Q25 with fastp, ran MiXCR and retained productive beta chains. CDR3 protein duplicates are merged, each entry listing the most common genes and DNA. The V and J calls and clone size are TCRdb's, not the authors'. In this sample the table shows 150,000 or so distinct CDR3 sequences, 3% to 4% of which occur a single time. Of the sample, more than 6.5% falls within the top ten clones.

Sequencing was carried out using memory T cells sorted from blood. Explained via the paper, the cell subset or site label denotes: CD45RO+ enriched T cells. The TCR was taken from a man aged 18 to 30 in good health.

The CDR3: CASSQRDRALQTEFF. DNA sequence: TGTGCCAGCAGCCAGAGAGACAGGGCCCTACAAACAGAGTTCTTC. The V and J genes are TRBV3-1 and TRBJ2-1; 7 middle bases align to TRBD1. Trimming accounts for 3 bases at V and 14 bases at J, while the number of junction bases matched to no gene is 16. Looking up the germline V gene (reference sequence) yields CDR1 LGHDT and CDR2 YNNKEL. The CDR3 runs 15 residues from the cysteine to the phenylalanine. The read is trimmed to its CDR3 DNA, 45 bases read in frame from base 1.